The next 15 T cell receptor beta chains were all read from a single sample in a study of cytomegalovirus exposure and HLA in healthy donors. In the PCR, 60 Vbeta and 13 Jbeta primers were used. Sequencing was performed with immunoSEQ multiplex PCR; in TCRdb, only in-frame clones are kept and a portion is missing. The table has under 150,000 clones, approximately 78% seen once. The sample taken for sequencing was PBMCs. Source of these receptors: a man aged 40-55 years in good health and CMV-seropositive.

The J gene is TRBJ1-1, the V gene TRBV19; weak D call: TRBD1 (6 bases). CDR1 is LNHDA and CDR2 is SQIVND in the germline V gene (reference sequence). This CDR3 spans 11 amino acids. V lost 6 bases and J lost 6, with 8 bases in between. This chain's CDR3 is CASRSGAEAFF. CDR3 bases: TGTGCCAGTAGGTCAGGGGCTGAAGCTTTCTTT.

This chain links TRBV6-5 with TRBJ1-1; tentative D call: TRBD1 (6 bases). Trimming removed 6 bases from V and 4 bases from J, with 12 bases in between. CDR1 is MNHEY and CDR2 is SVGAGI in the germline V gene. The CDR3 length is 13 residues. CDR3 sequence: CASRKQGGTEAFF. In nucleotides, the CDR3 is TGTGCCAGCAGAAAACAGGGTGGCACTGAAGCTTTCTTT.

The chain combines TRBV25-1 with TRBJ2-1; 9 positions agree with TRBD1. CDR3 size: 16 residues. Trimming cost V 0 bases and J 7 bases; bases outside gene matches: 7. CDR1 and CDR2 from the germline V gene are MGHDK and SYGVNS. The CDR3 DNA reads TGTGCCAGCAGTGAATATGGGACAGGGAGTTTTAATGAGCAGTTCTTC. Translated, it gives CASSEYGTGSFNEQFF.

The CDR3 DNA sequence: TGTGCCAGTAGTAAAACGACCGGGACAGGGGGAGGAGAGACCCAGTACTTC. It specifies CASSKTTGTGGGETQYF. The chain uses TRBV19 and TRBJ2-5; TRBD1 matches 11 bases. Looked up from germline, CDR1 is LNHDA and CDR2 is SQIVND (reference sequence). V shed 4 bases and J 4 bases; nucleotides not matched to a gene: 11. The CDR3 runs to 17 residues.

V gene TRBV5-1 combines with J gene TRBJ2-5; D may be TRBD2 (5 bases). The germline V gene has CDR1 SGHRS and CDR2 YFSETQ. This CDR3 has 14 residues. The V and J ends lost 5 bases and 5 bases respectively, with 16 bases between them. The CDR3 here is CASSFQEGMETQYF. The CDR3 coding sequence is TGCGCCAGCAGTTTTCAAGAGGGTATGGAGACCCAGTACTTC.

This clone was seen a few times. The V call is TRBV5-6, the J call TRBJ2-5; 10 nucleotides line up with TRBD2. Looked up from germline, CDR1 is SGHDT and CDR2 is YYEEEE. V dropped 2 bases and J dropped 14; count of bases not matched to a gene: 15. The CDR3 is made up of 15 amino acids. CDR3 sequence: CASSLGTSGTFTNYF. The CDR3 coding sequence is TGTGCCAGCAGCTTAGGTACTAGCGGGACCTTCACGAATTACTTC.

The V and J genes are TRBV19 and TRBJ2-3; D is perhaps TRBD1 (6 bases). This CDR3 spans 15 amino acids. CDR1 LNHDA and CDR2 SQIVND come from the germline V gene (reference sequence). V was trimmed by 5 bases and J by 0 bases, leaving 12 bases between them. CDR3 nucleotides: TGTGCCAGTAGTGCTGGGACAAGTAGCACAGATACGCAGTATTTT. As protein: CASSAGTSSTDTQYF. Full variable domain (outside the CDR3, taken from reference TRBV19 and TRBJ2-3): DGGITQSPKYLFRKEGQNVTLSCEQNLNHDAMYWYRQDPGQGLRLIYYSQIVNDFQKGDIAEGYSVSREKKESFPLTVTSAQKNPTAFYLCASSAGTSSTDTQYFGPGTRLTVL.

CDR3 protein: CASSLTAGTGTYEQYF. In nucleotides, the CDR3 is TGTGCCAGCAGCTTAACCGCCGGGACAGGGACCTACGAGCAGTACTTC. The chain combines TRBV7-3 with TRBJ2-7; 9 bases agree with TRBD1. V lost 0 bases and J lost 2; bases outside the gene matches: 5. Germline V gene lookup returns CDR1 SGHTA and CDR2 FQGTGA. The length of the CDR3 is 16 residues.

V is TRBV6-1 and J is TRBJ2-7; 9 bases match TRBD1. CDR3 size: 15 residues. J lost 1 base, V lost 4 bases, and 5 bases had no gene match. From germline, CDR1 is MNHNS and CDR2 SASEGT. The CDR3 spells CASSVEQGASYEQYF. CDR3 DNA sequence: TGTGCCAGCAGTGTGGAACAGGGGGCATCCTACGAGCAGTACTTC.

This chain connects TRBV28 to TRBJ1-3, with a weak D call TRBD1 (6 bases). Deletions cut 10 bases from V and 2 bases from J, with 9 bases between. The length of the CDR3 is 12 residues. Germline V gene lookup returns CDR1 MDHEN and CDR2 SYDVKM. The CDR3 sequence: CATTGPGNTIYF. The CDR3 bases are TGTGCCACCACAGGGCCTGGAAACACCATATATTTT.

The chain couples TRBV7-9 to TRBJ2-3, with 7 bases lining up with TRBD2. With V trimmed by 3 bases and J by 0 bases, 3 bases remained unmatched. The germline V gene has CDR1 SEHNR and CDR2 FQNEAQ (reference sequence). This CDR3 region has 15 residues. CDR3 in DNA: TGTGCCAGCAGCTTTCTAGCGGCTAGCACAGATACGCAGTATTTT. This translates into CASSFLAASTDTQYF.

The chain uses TRBV14 and TRBJ2-7, with unresolved D. This CDR3 comprises 12 residues. From germline, CDR1 is SGHDN and CDR2 FVKESK. The V end was cut by 5 bases, the J end by 2 bases, with 7 bases between. Here the CDR3 DNA reads TGTGCCAGCAGCTCAGGTGCCTACGAGCAGTACTTC. Amino acid sequence: CASSSGAYEQYF.

This clone was picked up a small number of times. The chain links TRBV5-1 to TRBJ2-3; the D gene is possibly TRBD1 (6 bases). The germline V gene has CDR1 SGHRS and CDR2 YFSETQ. V lost 0 bases and J lost 4, with 9 bases in between. The CDR3 covers 14 residues. This CDR3 is CASSLEGGPDTQYF. The CDR3 nucleotides read TGCGCCAGCAGCTTGGAAGGGGGTCCAGATACGCAGTATTTT.

This chain uses TRBV5-6 with TRBJ1-1, with D perhaps TRBD1 (6 bases). The CDR3 sequence is 15 residues long. In germline, CDR1 is SGHDT, CDR2 YYEEEE. Trimming took 0 bases from V and 3 from J, leaving 12 bases between them. Here the CDR3 reads CASSLGGGAYTEAFF. The DNA for the CDR3 is TGTGCCAGCAGCTTGGGTGGGGGCGCTTACACTGAAGCTTTCTTT.

This clone appeared a single time. The chain has TRBV25-1 and TRBJ2-1; a possible D gene is TRBD2 (6 bases). V was shortened by 6 bases and J by 5 bases, with 14 bases between the two germline ends. Germline CDR1 MGHDK, CDR2 SYGVNS. There are 14 residues in the CDR3. The CDR3 DNA sequence: TGTGCCAGCAGCCGGGACTTGACCCACAATGAGCAGTTCTTC. Its protein is CASSRDLTHNEQFF.